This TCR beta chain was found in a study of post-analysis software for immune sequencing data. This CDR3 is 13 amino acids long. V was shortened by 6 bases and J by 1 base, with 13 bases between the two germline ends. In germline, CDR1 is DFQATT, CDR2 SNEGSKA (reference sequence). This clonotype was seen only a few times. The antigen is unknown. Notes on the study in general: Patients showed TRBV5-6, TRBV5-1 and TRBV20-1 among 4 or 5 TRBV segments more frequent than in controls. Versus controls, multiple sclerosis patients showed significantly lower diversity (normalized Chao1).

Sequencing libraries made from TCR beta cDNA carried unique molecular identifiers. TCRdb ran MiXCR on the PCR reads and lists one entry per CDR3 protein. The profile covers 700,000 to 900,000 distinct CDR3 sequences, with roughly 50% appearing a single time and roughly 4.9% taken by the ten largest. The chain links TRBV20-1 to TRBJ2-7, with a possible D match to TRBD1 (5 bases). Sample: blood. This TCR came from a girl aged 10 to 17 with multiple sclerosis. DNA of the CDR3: TGCAGTGCCCCCACCGCAGGGTCCTACGAGCAGTACTTC. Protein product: CSAPTAGSYEQYF.